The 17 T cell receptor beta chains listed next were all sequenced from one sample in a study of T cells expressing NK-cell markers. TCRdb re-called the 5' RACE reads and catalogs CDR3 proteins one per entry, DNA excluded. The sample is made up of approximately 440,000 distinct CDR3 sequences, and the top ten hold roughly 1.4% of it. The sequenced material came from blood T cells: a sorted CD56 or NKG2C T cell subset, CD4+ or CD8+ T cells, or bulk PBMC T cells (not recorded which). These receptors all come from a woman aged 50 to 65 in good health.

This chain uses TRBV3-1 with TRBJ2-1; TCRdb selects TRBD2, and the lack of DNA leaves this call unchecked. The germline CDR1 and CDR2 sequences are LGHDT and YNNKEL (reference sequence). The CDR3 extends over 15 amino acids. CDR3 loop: CASSQPGLGLNEQFF.

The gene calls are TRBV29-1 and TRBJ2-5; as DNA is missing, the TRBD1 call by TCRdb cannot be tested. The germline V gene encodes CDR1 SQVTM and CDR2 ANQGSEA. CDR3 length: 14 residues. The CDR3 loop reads CSVDPGQRGETQYF.

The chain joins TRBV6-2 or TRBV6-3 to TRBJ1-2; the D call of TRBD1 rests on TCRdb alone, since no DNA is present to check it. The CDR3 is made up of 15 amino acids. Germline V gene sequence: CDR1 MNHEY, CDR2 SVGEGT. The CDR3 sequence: CASSLTGGWSYGYTF.

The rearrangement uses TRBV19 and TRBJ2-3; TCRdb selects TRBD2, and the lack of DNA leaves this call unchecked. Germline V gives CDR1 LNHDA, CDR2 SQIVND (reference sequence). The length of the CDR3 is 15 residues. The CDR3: CASRRTSGSSNTQYF. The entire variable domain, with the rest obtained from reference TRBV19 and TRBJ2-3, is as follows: DGGITQSPKYLFRKEGQNVTLSCEQNLNHDAMYWYRQDPGQGLRLIYYSQIVNDFQKGDIAEGYSVSREKKESFPLTVTSAQKNPTAFYLCASRRTSGSSNTQYFGPGTRLTVL.

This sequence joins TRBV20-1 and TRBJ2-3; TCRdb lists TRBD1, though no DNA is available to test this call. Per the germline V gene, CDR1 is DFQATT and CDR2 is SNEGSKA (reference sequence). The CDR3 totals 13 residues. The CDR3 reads CSAPGPSTDTQYF.

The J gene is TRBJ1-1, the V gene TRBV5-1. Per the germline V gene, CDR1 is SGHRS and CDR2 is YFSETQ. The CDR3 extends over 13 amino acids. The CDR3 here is CASSMDSYTEAFF. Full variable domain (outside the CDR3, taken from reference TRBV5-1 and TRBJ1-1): KAGVTQTPRYLIKTRGQQVTLSCSPISGHRSVSWYQQTPGQGLQFLFEYFSETQRNKGNFPGRFSGRQFSNSRSEMNVSTLELGDSALYLCASSMDSYTEAFFGQGTRLTVV.

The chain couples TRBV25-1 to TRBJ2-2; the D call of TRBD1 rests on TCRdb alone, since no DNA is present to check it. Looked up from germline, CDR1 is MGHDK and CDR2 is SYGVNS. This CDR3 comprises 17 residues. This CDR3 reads CASSEYSGQGNTGELFF.

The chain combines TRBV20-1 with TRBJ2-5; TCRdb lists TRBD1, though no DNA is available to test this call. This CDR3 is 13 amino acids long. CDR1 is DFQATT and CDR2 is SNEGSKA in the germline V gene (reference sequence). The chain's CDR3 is CSASYRGGGTQYF.

The CDR3 spells CASSESGAAGYTF. The chain is built from TRBV10-2 and TRBJ1-2; no DNA is available, so the TRBD1 call from TCRdb remains unchecked. Germline values: CDR1 WSHSY, CDR2 SAAADI. This CDR3 has 13 residues.

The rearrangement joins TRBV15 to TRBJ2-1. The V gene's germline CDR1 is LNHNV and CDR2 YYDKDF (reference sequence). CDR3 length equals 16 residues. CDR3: CATSEDWRSSYNEQFF.

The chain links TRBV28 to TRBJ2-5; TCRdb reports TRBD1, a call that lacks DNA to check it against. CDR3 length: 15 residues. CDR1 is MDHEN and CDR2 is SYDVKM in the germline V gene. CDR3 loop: CASSARGTGEETQYF.

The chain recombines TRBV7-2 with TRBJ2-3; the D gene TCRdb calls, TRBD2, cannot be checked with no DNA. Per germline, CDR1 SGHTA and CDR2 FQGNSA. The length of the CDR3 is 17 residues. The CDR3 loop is CASSLVSGMGGEDTQYF.

CDR3 in amino acids: CSASSREDVEQYF. V is TRBV20-1 and J is TRBJ2-7; TCRdb's D call, TRBD2, is unchecked because there is no DNA. This CDR3 has 13 residues. Germline assignment: CDR1 DFQATT and CDR2 SNEGSKA (reference sequence).

CDR3 protein: CASSGLYNEQFF. The V and J genes are TRBV4-1 and TRBJ2-1. The length of the CDR3 is 12 residues. Germline V CDR1 and CDR2: MGHRA, YSYEKL.

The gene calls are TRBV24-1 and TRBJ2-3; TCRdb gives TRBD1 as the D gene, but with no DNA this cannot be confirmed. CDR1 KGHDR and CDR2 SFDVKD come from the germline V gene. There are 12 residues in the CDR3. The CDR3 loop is CATQTGAHTQYF.

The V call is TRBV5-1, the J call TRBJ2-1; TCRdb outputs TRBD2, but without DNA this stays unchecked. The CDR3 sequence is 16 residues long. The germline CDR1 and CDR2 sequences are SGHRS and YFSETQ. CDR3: CASGSGREFLYNEQFF.

The CDR3 protein is CASSVQGLAGGYEQYF. This rearrangement joins TRBV25-1 to TRBJ2-7; TCRdb selects TRBD2, and the lack of DNA leaves this call unchecked. CDR3 length equals 16 residues. Germline V gene sequence: CDR1 MGHDK, CDR2 SYGVNS.